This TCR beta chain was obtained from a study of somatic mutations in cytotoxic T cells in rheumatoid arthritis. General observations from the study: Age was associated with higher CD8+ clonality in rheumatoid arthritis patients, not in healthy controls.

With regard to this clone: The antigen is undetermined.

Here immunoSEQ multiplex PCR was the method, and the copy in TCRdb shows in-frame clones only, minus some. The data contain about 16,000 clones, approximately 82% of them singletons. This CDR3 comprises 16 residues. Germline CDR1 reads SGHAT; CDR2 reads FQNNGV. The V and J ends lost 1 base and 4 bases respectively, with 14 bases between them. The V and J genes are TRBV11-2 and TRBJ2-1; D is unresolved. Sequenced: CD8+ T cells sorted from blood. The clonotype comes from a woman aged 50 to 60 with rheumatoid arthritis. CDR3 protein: CASSLVVPFSYNEQFF. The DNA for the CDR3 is TGTGCCAGCAGCTTAGTAGTGCCCTTTTCTTACAATGAGCAGTTCTTC. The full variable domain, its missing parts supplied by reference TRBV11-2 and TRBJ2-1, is EAGVAQSPRYKIIEKRQSVAFWCNPISGHATLYWYQQILGQGPKLLIQFQNNGVVDDSQLPKDRFSAERLKGVDSTLKIQPAKLEDSAVYLCASSLVVPFSYNEQFFGPGTRLTVL.